This entry lists 11 T cell receptor beta chains sequenced from one sample in a study of control samples from healthy donors and cancer patients. TCRdb keeps only in-frame clones here, not all; method: immunoSEQ multiplex PCR. The sample comprises around 120,000 clones, about 90% of which are singletons, and approximately 2.9% rests with the top ten. The sample comprised blood. The receptor source for this set is a man in his sixties in good health.

This clone was seen once. The rearrangement links TRBV4-2 to TRBJ2-1; 8 bases fit TRBD1. This CDR3 region has 16 residues. CDR1 LGHNA and CDR2 YNFKEQ come from the germline V gene. Losses at the gene ends were 0 bases for V and 4 bases for J; bases not matched to a gene: 5. In DNA, the CDR3 is TGTGCCAGCAGCCAAGATCGGGGACAGGTATACAATGAGCAGTTCTTC. It is translated as CASSQDRGQVYNEQFF.

The chain has TRBV7-9 and TRBJ2-7; 9 positions agree with TRBD1. The CDR3 spans 14 residues. Germline CDR1 reads SEHNR; CDR2 reads FQNEAQ (reference sequence). V was pared by 5 bases and J by 4 bases, with 6 bases of the junction left unmatched. The CDR3 region is CASSRTGVMYEQYF. CDR3 nucleotides: TGTGCCAGCAGCCGGACAGGGGTTATGTACGAGCAGTACTTC.

The chain links TRBV9 to TRBJ1-5; weak D call: TRBD1 (6 bases). This CDR3 spans 14 amino acids. V was trimmed by 0 bases and J by 7 bases, leaving 11 bases between them. CDR1 and CDR2 (germline): SGDLS, YYNGEE. The CDR3, as DNA: TGTGCCAGCAGCGTAGAGGGGGGCGGGCAGCCCCAGCATTTT. Translating gives CASSVEGGGQPQHF. The entire variable domain, with the rest obtained from reference TRBV9 and TRBJ1-5, is as follows: DSGVTQTPKHLITATGQRVTLRCSPRSGDLSVYWYQQSLDQGLQFLIQYYNGEERAKGNILERFSAQQFPDLHSELNLSSLELGDSALYFCASSVEGGGQPQHFGDGTRLSIL.

J is TRBJ2-1 and V is TRBV28; tentatively, D is TRBD2 (7 bases). Per germline, CDR1 MDHEN and CDR2 SYDVKM. The CDR3 length is 15 residues. Between the trimmed V and J ends, which lost 4 bases and 0 bases, there was a span of 10 bases. The CDR3 loop is CASSYGGPSYNEQFF. For the CDR3, the DNA is TGTGCCAGCAGTTACGGGGGGCCCTCCTACAATGAGCAGTTCTTC.

V is TRBV19 and J is TRBJ2-3, with D possibly called TRBD1 or TRBD2 (5 bases each). Trimming removed 4 bases at V and 2 bases at J, with 13 bases between. The germline CDR1 and CDR2 sequences are LNHDA and SQIVND (reference sequence). This CDR3 is built from 15 residues. The CDR3 DNA reads as TGTGCCAGTAGTAAGATCGGGGCGATCACAGATACGCAGTATTTT. Encoded protein: CASSKIGAITDTQYF. Full variable domain (remainder filled in from reference TRBV19 and TRBJ2-3): DGGITQSPKYLFRKEGQNVTLSCEQNLNHDAMYWYRQDPGQGLRLIYYSQIVNDFQKGDIAEGYSVSREKKESFPLTVTSAQKNPTAFYLCASSKIGAITDTQYFGPGTRLTVL.

The chain combines TRBV5-4 with TRBJ2-1; D is perhaps TRBD2 (7 bases). This CDR3 is 16 amino acids long. Per germline, CDR1 SGHNT and CDR2 YYREEE (reference sequence). Trimming shortened V by 4 bases and J by 5 bases, and 19 bases separated the two germline ends. CDR3 region: CASSPLGGGLNNEQFF. The CDR3 nucleotides are TGTGCCAGCAGCCCCCTAGGGGGGGGCCTTAACAATGAGCAGTTCTTC.

V and J are TRBV9 and TRBJ2-5; D ambiguous. Trimming took 2 bases from V and 2 from J, leaving 13 bases between them. This CDR3 region has 15 residues. Germline CDR1 reads SGDLS; CDR2 reads YYNGEE. Written as DNA, the CDR3 is TGTGCCAGCAGCGTGTCAGGTGCGCAACAAGAGACCCAGTACTTC. Amino acid sequence: CASSVSGAQQETQYF. Supplemented by reference TRBV9 and TRBJ2-5, the full variable domain reads DSGVTQTPKHLITATGQRVTLRCSPRSGDLSVYWYQQSLDQGLQFLIQYYNGEERAKGNILERFSAQQFPDLHSELNLSSLELGDSALYFCASSVSGAQQETQYFGPGTRLLVL.

This chain links TRBV28 with TRBJ2-1; D is undetermined. Germline-derived CDR1 and CDR2 are MDHEN and SYDVKM. The CDR3 extends over 11 amino acids. The V and J ends lost 6 bases and 8 bases respectively, with 8 bases between them. DNA of the CDR3: TGTGCCAGCAGCTTGCGCGATGAGCAGTTCTTC. It encodes CASSLRDEQFF.

The rearrangement joins TRBV30 to TRBJ1-3; unclear D gene. With 1 base removed from V and 2 bases from J, the gap between germline ends came to 18 bases. This CDR3 has 17 residues. Germline CDR1 is GTSNPN and CDR2 is SVGIG (reference sequence). CDR3 nucleotides: TGTGCCTGGAGTGAGACGTCCTCTTGGCTTACTGGAAACACCATATATTTT. Translated: CAWSETSSWLTGNTIYF. Full variable domain (remainder filled in from reference TRBV30 and TRBJ1-3): SQTIHQWPATLVQPVGSPLSLECTVEGTSNPNLYWYRQAAGRGLQLLFYSVGIGQISSEVPQNLSASRPQDRQFILSSKKLLLSDSGFYLCAWSETSSWLTGNTIYFGEGSWLTVV.

V is TRBV12-3 or TRBV12-4 and J is TRBJ1-2; no definite D call. The CDR3 has 13 residues. V was trimmed by 5 bases and J by 8 bases, leaving 15 bases between them. CDR3 in amino acids: CASSPSTNSGYTF. The DNA of the CDR3 is TGTGCCAGCAGTCCGTCGACTAACTCGGGCTACACCTTC.

This sequence joins TRBV29-1 and TRBJ1-2; D is unclear. Germline-derived CDR1 and CDR2 are SQVTM and ANQGSEA. The V and J ends lost 2 bases and 4 bases respectively, with 8 bases between them. The CDR3 is 12 residues long. The CDR3 here is CSVERASYGYTF. Here the CDR3 DNA reads TGCAGCGTTGAAAGAGCATCCTATGGCTACACCTTC.